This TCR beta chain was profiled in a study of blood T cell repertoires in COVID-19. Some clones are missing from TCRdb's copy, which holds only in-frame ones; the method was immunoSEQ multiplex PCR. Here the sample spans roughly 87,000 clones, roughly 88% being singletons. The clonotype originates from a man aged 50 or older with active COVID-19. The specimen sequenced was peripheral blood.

CDR3 sequence reads: CASSMTVNGYTF. The CDR3 nucleotides are TGTGCCAGTAGTATGACAGTTAATGGCTACACCTTC. This chain joins TRBV19 and TRBJ1-2; perhaps TRBD1 as D (5 bases). The V end lost 3 bases, the J end lost 6 bases, and 8 bases lay between the germline ends. CDR1 and CDR2 from the germline V gene are LNHDA and SQIVND (reference sequence). The CDR3 loop spans 12 amino acids.